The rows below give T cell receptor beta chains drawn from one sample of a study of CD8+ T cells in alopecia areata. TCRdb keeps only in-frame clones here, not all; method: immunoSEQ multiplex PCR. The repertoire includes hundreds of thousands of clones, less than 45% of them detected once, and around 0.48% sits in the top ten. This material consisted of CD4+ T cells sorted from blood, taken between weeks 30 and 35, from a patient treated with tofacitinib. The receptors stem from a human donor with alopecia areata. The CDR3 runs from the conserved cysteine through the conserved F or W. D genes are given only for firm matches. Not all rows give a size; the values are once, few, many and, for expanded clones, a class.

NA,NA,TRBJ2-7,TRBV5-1,CASSPGLPVHEQYF,TGCGCCAGCAGCCCGGGGCTTCCTGTCCACGAGCAGTACTTC
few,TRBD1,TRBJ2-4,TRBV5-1,CASRQGNGNIQYF,TGCGCCAGCAGACAGGGGAATGGAAACATTCAGTACTTC
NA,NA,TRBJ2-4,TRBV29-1,CSAGGLAKNIQYF,TGCAGCGCTGGAGGTCTAGCCAAAAACATTCAGTACTTC
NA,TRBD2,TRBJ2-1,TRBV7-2,CASSWVAGGQGEQFF,TGTGCCAGCAGCTGGGTAGCGGGGGGGCAAGGTGAGCAGTTCTTC
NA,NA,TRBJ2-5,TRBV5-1,CASSKDSTKETQYF,TGCGCCAGCAGCAAGGACAGTACAAAAGAGACCCAGTACTTC
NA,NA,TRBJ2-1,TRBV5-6,CASSFSLNDEQFF,TGTGCCAGCAGCTTTTCCCTGAACGATGAGCAGTTCTTC
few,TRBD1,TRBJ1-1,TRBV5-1,CASRRDSTEAFF,TGCGCCAGCAGGCGGGACAGCACTGAAGCTTTCTTT
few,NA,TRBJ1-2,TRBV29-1,CSVEDLGGNYGYTF,TGCAGCGTTGAAGATCTAGGAGGGAACTATGGCTACACCTTC
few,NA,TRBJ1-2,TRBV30,CAWSGQKYGYTF,TGTGCCTGGAGTGGACAGAAATATGGCTACACCTTC
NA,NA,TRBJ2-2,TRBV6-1,CASSDRPATGELFF,TGTGCCAGCAGTGACAGGCCCGCCACCGGGGAGCTGTTTTTT
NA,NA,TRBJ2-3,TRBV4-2,CASSQESVAVSTDTQYF,TGTGCCAGCAGCCAAGAATCGGTAGCGGTCAGCACAGATACGCAGTATTTT
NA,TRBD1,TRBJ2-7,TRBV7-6,CASSSTSGTAAYEQYF,TGTGCCAGCAGCTCTACATCCGGGACAGCAGCCTACGAGCAGTACTTC
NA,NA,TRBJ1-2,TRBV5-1,CASSLSLNSAGLNYGYTF,TGCGCCAGCAGCTTGAGTTTGAATAGTGCAGGGTTGAACTATGGCTACACCTTC
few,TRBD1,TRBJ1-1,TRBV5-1,CASSPRTGLVTEAFF,TGCGCCAGCAGCCCTCGGACAGGGCTGGTGACTGAAGCTTTCTTT
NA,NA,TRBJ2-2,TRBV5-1,CASSAQGRAGELFF,TGCGCCAGCAGCGCACAGGGAAGGGCCGGGGAGCTGTTTTTT
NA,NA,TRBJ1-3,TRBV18,CASSAPGHETGNTIYF,TGTGCCAGCTCAGCCCCGGGACACGAAACTGGAAACACCATATATTTT
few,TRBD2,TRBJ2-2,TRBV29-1,CSVGSGSLVTGELFF,TGCAGCGTTGGTAGCGGGAGCCTGGTTACCGGGGAGCTGTTTTTT
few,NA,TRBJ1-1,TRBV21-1,CASSKGASDTEAFF,TGTGCCAGCAGCAAAGGAGCATCGGACACTGAAGCTTTCTTT
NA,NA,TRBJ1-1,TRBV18,CASSPQGERAATEAFF,TGTGCCAGCTCACCACAAGGGGAAAGGGCGGCCACTGAAGCTTTCTTT
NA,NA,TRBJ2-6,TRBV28,CASSLVTGANVLTF,TGTGCCAGCAGTTTGGTTACTGGGGCCAACGTCCTGACTTTC
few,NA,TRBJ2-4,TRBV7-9,CASSSTAASIAKNIQYF,TGTGCCAGCAGCTCAACGGCAGCCAGTATAGCCAAAAACATTCAGTACTTC
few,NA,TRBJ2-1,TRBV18,CASSPPGDRGSEQFF,TGTGCCAGCTCACCACCGGGGGACCGCGGCAGTGAGCAGTTCTTC
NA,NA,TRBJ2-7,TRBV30,CAWSSQAYEQYF,TGTGCCTGGAGTTCCCAAGCCTACGAGCAGTACTTC
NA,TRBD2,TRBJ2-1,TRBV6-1,CASIAGGYNEQFF,TGTGCCAGCATAGCGGGAGGCTACAATGAGCAGTTCTTC
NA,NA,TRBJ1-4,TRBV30,CAWSWEKKLFF,TGTGCCTGGAGTTGGGAGAAAAAACTGTTTTTT
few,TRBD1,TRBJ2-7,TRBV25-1,CASSRQQGARLEQYF,TGTGCCAGCAGTAGACAACAGGGGGCGAGGCTCGAGCAGTACTTC
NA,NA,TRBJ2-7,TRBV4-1,CASSQPTSRQAYEQYF,TGCGCCAGCAGCCAACCAACTTCCCGACAGGCCTACGAGCAGTACTTC
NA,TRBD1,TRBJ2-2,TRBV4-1,CASSQDGQGANTGELFF,TGCGCCAGCAGCCAAGACGGGCAGGGGGCTAACACCGGGGAGCTGTTTTTT
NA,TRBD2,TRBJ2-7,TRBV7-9,CATGTSAPYEQYF,TGTGCCACCGGGACTAGCGCTCCCTACGAGCAGTACTTC
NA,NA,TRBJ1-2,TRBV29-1,CSVGGPNYGYTF,TGCAGCGTAGGTGGGCCAAACTATGGCTACACCTTC
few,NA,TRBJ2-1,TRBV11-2,CASSFVNNEQFF,TGTGCCAGCAGCTTCGTCAACAATGAGCAGTTCTTC
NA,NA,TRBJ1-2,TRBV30,CAWRDNVLGGYTF,TGTGCCTGGAGGGACAATGTCCTAGGAGGCTACACCTTC
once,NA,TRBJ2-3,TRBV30,CAWSDGGDTDTQYF,TGTGCCTGGAGTGATGGCGGAGACACAGATACGCAGTATTTT
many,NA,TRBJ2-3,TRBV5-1,CASSFQQDTQYF,TGCGCCAGCAGCTTCCAGCAAGATACGCAGTATTTT
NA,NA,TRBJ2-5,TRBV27,CASSSAVGGGQQETQYF,TGTGCCAGCAGTTCCGCCGTGGGCGGGGGCCAACAAGAGACCCAGTACTTC
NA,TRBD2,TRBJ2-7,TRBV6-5,CASSYGGSPSYEQYF,TGTGCCAGCAGTTACGGCGGGAGTCCGTCCTACGAGCAGTACTTC
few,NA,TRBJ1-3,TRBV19,CASRQVSGNTIYF,TGTGCCAGTCGCCAGGTCTCTGGAAACACCATATATTTT
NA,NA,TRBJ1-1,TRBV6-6,CASRNGDLVQAFF,TGTGCCAGCAGGAACGGGGATCTGGTTCAGGCTTTCTTT
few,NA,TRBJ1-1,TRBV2,CASSSEFSEAFF,TGTGCCAGCAGTTCGGAATTCTCTGAAGCTTTCTTT
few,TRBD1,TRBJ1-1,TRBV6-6,CATQDREGTEAFF,TGTGCCACCCAGGACAGGGAGGGCACTGAAGCTTTCTTT
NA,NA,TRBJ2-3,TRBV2,CASSEGRISTDTQYF,TGTGCCAGCAGCGAAGGACGGATTAGCACAGATACGCAGTATTTT
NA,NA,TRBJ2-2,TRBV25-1,CASSEPPPGELFF,TGTGCCAGCAGTGAACCCCCTCCCGGGGAGCTGTTTTTT
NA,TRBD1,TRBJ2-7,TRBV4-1,CASRPTDRDSFEQYF,TGCGCCAGCAGACCGACCGACAGGGATAGCTTCGAGCAGTACTTC
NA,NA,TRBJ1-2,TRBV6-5,CASSYAGGYGYTF,TGTGCCAGCAGTTACGCAGGCGGGTATGGCTACACCTTC
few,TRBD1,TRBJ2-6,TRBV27,CASTGTAPGANVLTF,TGTGCCAGCACCGGGACAGCCCCTGGGGCCAACGTCCTGACTTTC
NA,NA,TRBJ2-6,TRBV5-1,CASSLQDPGANVLTF,TGCGCCAGCAGCTTACAGGACCCTGGGGCCAACGTCCTGACTTTC
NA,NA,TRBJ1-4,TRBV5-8,CASSSLTGRNEKLFF,TGTGCCAGCAGCTCCCTAACGGGACGTAATGAAAAACTGTTTTTT
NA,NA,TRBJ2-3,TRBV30,CAWSVQTAQYF,TGTGCCTGGAGTGTGCAGACAGCGCAGTATTTT
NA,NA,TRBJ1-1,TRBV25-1,CASSEYVSEAFF,TGTGCCAGCAGTGAATACGTGAGTGAAGCTTTCTTT
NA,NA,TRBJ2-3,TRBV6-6,CASLRAASTDTQYF,TGTGCCAGCCTTCGGGCGGCTAGCACAGATACGCAGTATTTT
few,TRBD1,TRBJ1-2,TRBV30,CAWTGQGLYGYTF,TGTGCCTGGACCGGACAGGGCTTATATGGCTACACCTTC
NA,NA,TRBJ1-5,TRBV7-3,CASSLMGEPIEAQHF,TGTGCCAGCAGCTTAATGGGGGAACCCATTGAAGCCCAGCATTTT
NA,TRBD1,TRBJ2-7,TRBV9,CASSRTGPGIEQYF,TGTGCCAGCAGCAGGACAGGTCCCGGGATCGAGCAGTACTTC
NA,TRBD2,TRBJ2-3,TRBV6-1,CASSGVTVGLALATQYF,TGTGCCAGCAGTGGGGTCACGGTCGGACTAGCGTTGGCTACGCAGTATTTT
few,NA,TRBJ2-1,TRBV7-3,CASSLGPSSYNEQFF,TGTGCCAGCAGCTTAGGTCCGAGCTCCTACAATGAGCAGTTCTTC
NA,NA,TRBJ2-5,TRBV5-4,CASSTGQRETQYF,TGTGCCAGCAGCACCGGACAGAGAGAGACCCAGTACTTC
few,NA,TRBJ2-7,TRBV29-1,CSVRVVAGLGEQYF,TGCAGCGTTCGGGTAGTTGCGGGGCTGGGCGAGCAGTACTTC